This note documents a single T cell receptor beta chain sequence. Its antigen remains unidentified. Germline V CDR1 and CDR2: LGHNA, YSLEER. The CDR3 is made up of 16 amino acids. This record belongs to a study of blood T cells in healthy people across ages. The sample, around 10 milliliters of peripheral blood, was drawn from each donor. Total RNA extraction produced at least 5 micrograms (per sample) for the study. Broader study findings: Greater diversity and more naive CD4+ cells were seen in long-lived donors than in aged donors. As naive T cell percentage varied, TCR beta diversity correlated strongly with it.

Together with a sample-barcoded 5' primer, a J-beta primer mix was included in a second PCR lasting roughly 6 to 12 cycles. MiXCR, applied by TCRdb to the 5' RACE reads, yields one record per CDR3 protein. This table has about a million distinct CDR3 sequences, 51% appearing once. Sequences were obtained from blood. The clonotype was recovered from a woman aged 60 to 75 in good health. The chain has TRBV4-3 and TRBJ2-1; D remains unclear. The J call may be in error: the DNA end matches TRBJ2-7 better. The CDR3 bases are TGCGCCAGCAGCCAAGATCCTAGTCGCTCCTACAATGAGCAGTACTTC. Translating it yields CASSQDPSRSYNEQYF.